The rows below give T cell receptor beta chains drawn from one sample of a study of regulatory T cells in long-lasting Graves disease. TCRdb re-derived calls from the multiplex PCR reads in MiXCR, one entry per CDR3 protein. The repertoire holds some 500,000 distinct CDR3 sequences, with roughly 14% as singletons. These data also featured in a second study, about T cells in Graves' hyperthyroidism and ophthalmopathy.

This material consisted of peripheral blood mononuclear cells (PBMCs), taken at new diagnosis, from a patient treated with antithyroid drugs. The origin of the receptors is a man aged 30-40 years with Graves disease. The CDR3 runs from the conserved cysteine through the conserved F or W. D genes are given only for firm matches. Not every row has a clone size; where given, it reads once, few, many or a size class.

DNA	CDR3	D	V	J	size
TGTGCCAGCAGTTTGGGGGTGACTGGGGCCAACGTCCTGACTTTC	CASSLGVTGANVLTF	-	TRBV5-5	TRBJ2-6	-
TGCAGTGTCCCGGGACAGGGTTACAATGAGCAGTTCTTC	CSVPGQGYNEQFF	TRBD1	TRBV20-1	TRBJ2-1	-
TGTGCTAGTGGACTAGCGGGACTCACAGATACGCAGTATTTT	CASGLAGLTDTQYF	TRBD2	TRBV12-5	TRBJ2-3	-
TGTGCCAGCAGTTCCGGCAGCGGCTACACCTTC	CASSSGSGYTF	-	TRBV12-3/TRBV12-4	TRBJ1-2	many
TGTGCCAGCTCACCCGGGACAGGCCAAAATGAAAAACTGTTTTTT	CASSPGTGQNEKLFF	TRBD1	TRBV18	TRBJ1-4	-
TGTGCCAGCAGTTTAGTCATCTACGAGCAGTACTTC	CASSLVIYEQYF	-	TRBV12-3/TRBV12-4	TRBJ2-7	many
TGTGCCAGCAGCCTGTCGGACCTCTTTTACGAGCAGTACTTC	CASSLSDLFYEQYF	-	TRBV5-6	TRBJ2-7	many
TGTGCCTGGAGTGTTCCTCGGACTAGCGGGAGGGCCAGGGAGACCCAGTACTTC	CAWSVPRTSGRARETQYF	TRBD2	TRBV30	TRBJ2-5	-
TGTGCCAGCACCACGGGGGGTAGGACTGAAGCTTTCTTT	CASTTGGRTEAFF	-	TRBV12-3/TRBV12-4	TRBJ1-1	many
TGCAGCGGGTTCAAGACTAGCGGGAATGAGCAGTTCTTC	CSGFKTSGNEQFF	TRBD2	TRBV29-1	TRBJ2-1	many
TGTGCCAGCAGCGCAGCCGTATCCGGGGAGCTGTTTTTT	CASSAAVSGELFF	-	TRBV13	TRBJ2-2	-
TGTGCCATCGGGGATTTTGGCGGGGAGCTGTTTTTT	CAIGDFGGELFF	-	TRBV10-3	TRBJ2-2	many
TGCGCCAGCAGCTCTGACCGGGCCTACTACGAGCAGTACTTC	CASSSDRAYYEQYF	-	TRBV5-1	TRBJ2-7	few
TGCGCCAGCAGCGTGACGGGGGCTACCGGGGAGCTGTTTTTT	CASSVTGATGELFF	-	TRBV5-1	TRBJ2-2	-
TGCAGCGTTGAGGGACACCCCAGCACAGATACGCAGTATTTT	CSVEGHPSTDTQYF	-	TRBV29-1	TRBJ2-3	many
TGCAGTGCTAGAGCCCTGGAGGGTGAAGCCAAAAACATTCAGTACTTC	CSARALEGEAKNIQYF	-	TRBV20-1	TRBJ2-4	-
TGTGCCAGCAGTGAGGGACAGGGGGTACCTTCCTACGAGCAGTACTTC	CASSEGQGVPSYEQYF	TRBD1	TRBV6-2/TRBV6-3	TRBJ2-7	few
TGTGCCAGCAGCCATGACGGTACTGAAGCTTTCTTT	CASSHDGTEAFF	-	TRBV7-9	TRBJ1-1	many
TGCAGCGTGATAGCCGGAGAGACCCAGTACTTC	CSVIAGETQYF	-	TRBV29-1	TRBJ2-5	few
TGCAGGGCCAGTAGGGATAGCACTGAAGCTTTCTTT	CRASRDSTEAFF	-	TRBV20-1	TRBJ1-1	many
TGCAGCGTTGTTCAGGGCAGGGAAACAGATACGCAGTATTTT	CSVVQGRETDTQYF	-	TRBV29-1	TRBJ2-3	few
TGTGCCAGCAGTTACCGGGCAGGGAGGAACAATGAGCAGTTCTTC	CASSYRAGRNNEQFF	-	TRBV6-2/TRBV6-3	TRBJ2-1	-
TGTGCCAGTAGGTCGGGCGGAAACACAGATACGCAGTATTTT	CASRSGGNTDTQYF	-	TRBV19	TRBJ2-3	few
TGCAGTGCTAGAGAAGGGGGCGGTTTTGGCTACACCTTC	CSAREGGGFGYTF	TRBD1	TRBV20-1	TRBJ1-2	few
TGTGCCAGCAGTTTCGGACAGGAGTACGAGCAGTACTTC	CASSFGQEYEQYF	TRBD1	TRBV28	TRBJ2-7	many
TGCGCCAGCAGCCGTACTAGCGGGAGCCCTGGGGAGACCCAGTACTTC	CASSRTSGSPGETQYF	TRBD2	TRBV5-1	TRBJ2-5	few
TGTGCCAGCAGGGTGGAGGAGCAGTACTTC	CASRVEEQYF	-	TRBV2	TRBJ2-7	many
TGCGCCAGCAGCTTCGGGACAGGGGTCACAGATACGCAGTATTTT	CASSFGTGVTDTQYF	TRBD1	TRBV5-1	TRBJ2-3	few
TGTGCCAGCAGCCAACACTCGGTTAACTATGGCTACACCTTC	CASSQHSVNYGYTF	-	TRBV13	TRBJ1-2	-
TGTGCCAGCAGTTTATGGGTAGCGACGCCCAATGAGCAGTTCTTC	CASSLWVATPNEQFF	-	TRBV12-3/TRBV12-4	TRBJ2-1	-
TGTGCCAGCAGCTTATTACCTACGGCTGGAAACACCATATATTTT	CASSLLPTAGNTIYF	-	TRBV7-2	TRBJ1-3	-
TGCGCCAGCAGTGAGAGGGCTAGCGGGAGTGGATCCTACGAGCAGTACTTC	CASSERASGSGSYEQYF	TRBD2	TRBV10-1	TRBJ2-7	many
TGTGCCAGTAGTATTCCCGGGGGGGAGACCCAGTACTTC	CASSIPGGETQYF	TRBD2	TRBV19	TRBJ2-5	few
TGTGCCAGCAGCACCGGGACAGGGGGCGCGGGTAACTATGGCTACACCTTC	CASSTGTGGAGNYGYTF	TRBD1	TRBV6-2/TRBV6-3	TRBJ1-2	-
TGTGCCAGCAGCCCCAACGGGAAGGTCGGGGAGCTGTTTTTT	CASSPNGKVGELFF	-	TRBV5-4	TRBJ2-2	-
TGTGCCAGCAGCCAATGGAGGGGGACTAGCGGCTCCACAGATACGCAGTATTTT	CASSQWRGTSGSTDTQYF	TRBD2	TRBV14	TRBJ2-3	-
TGTGCCAGCAGCTTACGGGGGGGGCCCAGCTCCTACAATGAGCAGTTCTTC	CASSLRGGPSSYNEQFF	TRBD2	TRBV7-9	TRBJ2-1	many
TGTGCCAGCAGCTTGGGACAGGGGGCTAGCAATCAGCCCCAGCATTTT	CASSLGQGASNQPQHF	TRBD1	TRBV5-6	TRBJ1-5	few
TGTGCCTGGGTATCCGGGTCCCTGAGGACCGGGGAGCTGTTTTTT	CAWVSGSLRTGELFF	-	TRBV30	TRBJ2-2	few
TGTGCCAGCAGTTTAAGCAGCGACAATGATCAGTTCTTC	CASSLSSDNDQFF	-	TRBV27	TRBJ2-1	few
TGCAGTGCCGCCCGGAGTCAGCGCGGAGCCAAAAACATTCAGTACTTC	CSAARSQRGAKNIQYF	-	TRBV20-1	TRBJ2-4	many
TGTGCCAGCAGCGGGCTAGGAGTCAATGAGCAGTTCTTC	CASSGLGVNEQFF	-	TRBV7-8	TRBJ2-1	many
TGTGCCAGCAGTTTACGGATATATTTCTACGAGCAGTACTTC	CASSLRIYFYEQYF	-	TRBV27	TRBJ2-7	many
TGTGCCAGCAGCCCGACTAGTAGGGGGAATGAGCAGTTCTTC	CASSPTSRGNEQFF	-	TRBV3-1	TRBJ2-1	many
TGTGCCAGCAGGGCGACTAGCGGGGGAGTATCTGACATTCAGTACTTC	CASRATSGGVSDIQYF	TRBD2	TRBV28	TRBJ2-4	many
TGTGCCTGGAGTGTCTATTTGGAGGGGGCGGAGGAAAAACTGTTTTTT	CAWSVYLEGAEEKLFF	TRBD1	TRBV30	TRBJ1-4	many
TGTGCCAACGGACTAGCGGGGCCCGCGGGTGAGCAGTACTTC	CANGLAGPAGEQYF	TRBD2	TRBV12-3/TRBV12-4	TRBJ2-7	many
TGTGCCAGCAGCGTCCGCCTCAGGGGGCGCAACTATGGCTACACCTTC	CASSVRLRGRNYGYTF	TRBD1	TRBV9	TRBJ1-2	many
TGTGCCAGCAGTGCTGGGGAAACCGGGGAGACCCAGTACTTC	CASSAGETGETQYF	-	TRBV12-3/TRBV12-4	TRBJ2-5	many
TGTGCCAGCACCAGGGGCCCGAGGGGCACAGATACGCAGTATTTT	CASTRGPRGTDTQYF	-	TRBV27	TRBJ2-3	many
TGTGCCAGCAGTGACCTGGTGAGACGAGGAAACACCGGGGAGCTGTTTTTT	CASSDLVRRGNTGELFF	-	TRBV2	TRBJ2-2	many
TGTGCCAGTAGTCCGGGGACAGCAGATACGCAGTATTTT	CASSPGTADTQYF	TRBD1	TRBV19	TRBJ2-3	-
TGTGCCAGCAGTTCGCCTAGCGGATTTACTTACGAGCAGTACTTC	CASSSPSGFTYEQYF	TRBD2	TRBV28	TRBJ2-7	few